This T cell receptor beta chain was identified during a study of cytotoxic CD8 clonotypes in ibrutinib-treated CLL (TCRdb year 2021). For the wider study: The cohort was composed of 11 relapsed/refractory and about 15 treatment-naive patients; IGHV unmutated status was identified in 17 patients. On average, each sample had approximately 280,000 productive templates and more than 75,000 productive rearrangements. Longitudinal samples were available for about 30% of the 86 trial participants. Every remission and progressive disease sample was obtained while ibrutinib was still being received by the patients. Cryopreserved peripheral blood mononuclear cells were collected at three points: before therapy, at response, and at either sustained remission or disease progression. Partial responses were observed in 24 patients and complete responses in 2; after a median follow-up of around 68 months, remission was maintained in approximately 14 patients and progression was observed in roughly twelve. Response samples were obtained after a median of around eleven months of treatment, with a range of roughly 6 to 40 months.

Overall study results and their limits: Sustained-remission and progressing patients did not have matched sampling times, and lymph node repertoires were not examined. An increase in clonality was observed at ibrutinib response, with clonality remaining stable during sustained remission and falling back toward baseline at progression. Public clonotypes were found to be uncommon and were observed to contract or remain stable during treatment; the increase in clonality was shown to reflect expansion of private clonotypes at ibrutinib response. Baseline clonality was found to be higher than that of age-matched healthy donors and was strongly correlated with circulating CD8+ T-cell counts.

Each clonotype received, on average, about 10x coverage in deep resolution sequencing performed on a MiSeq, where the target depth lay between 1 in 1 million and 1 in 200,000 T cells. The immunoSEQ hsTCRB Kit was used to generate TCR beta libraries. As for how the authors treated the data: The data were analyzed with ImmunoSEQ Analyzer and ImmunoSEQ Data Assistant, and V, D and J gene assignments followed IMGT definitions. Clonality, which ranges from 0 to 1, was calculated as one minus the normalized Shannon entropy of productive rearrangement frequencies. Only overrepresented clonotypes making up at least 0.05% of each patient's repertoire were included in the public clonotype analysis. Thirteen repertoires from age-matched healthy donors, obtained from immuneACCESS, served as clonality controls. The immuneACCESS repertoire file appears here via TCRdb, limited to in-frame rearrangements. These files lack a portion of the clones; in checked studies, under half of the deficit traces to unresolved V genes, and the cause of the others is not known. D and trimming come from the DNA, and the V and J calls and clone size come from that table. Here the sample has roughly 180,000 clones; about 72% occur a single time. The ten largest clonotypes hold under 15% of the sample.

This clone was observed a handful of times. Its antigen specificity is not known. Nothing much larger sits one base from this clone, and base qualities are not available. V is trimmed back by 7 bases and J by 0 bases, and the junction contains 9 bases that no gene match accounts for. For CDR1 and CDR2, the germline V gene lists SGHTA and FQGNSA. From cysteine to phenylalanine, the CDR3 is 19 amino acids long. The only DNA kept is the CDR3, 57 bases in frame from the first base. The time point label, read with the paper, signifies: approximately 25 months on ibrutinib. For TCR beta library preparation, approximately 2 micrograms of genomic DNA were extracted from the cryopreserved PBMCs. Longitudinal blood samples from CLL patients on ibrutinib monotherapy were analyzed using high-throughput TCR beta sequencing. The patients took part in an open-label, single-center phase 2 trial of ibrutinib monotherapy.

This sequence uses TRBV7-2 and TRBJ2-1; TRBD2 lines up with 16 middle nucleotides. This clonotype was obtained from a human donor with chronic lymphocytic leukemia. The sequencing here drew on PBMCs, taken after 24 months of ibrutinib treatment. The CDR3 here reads CASNVGTSGRGASYNEQFF. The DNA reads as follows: TGTGCCAGCAACGTTGGGACTAGCGGGAGGGGGGCCTCCTACAATGAGCAGTTCTTC.